This TCR beta chain was identified in a study of neurological immune-mediated disorders. Study-wide points: Phylogenetic grouping assigned the repertoires of 18 of 34 multiple sclerosis patients to a single related-CDR3 cluster, representing a possible signature. The absence of any CDR3 amino acid sequence shared by expanded clones across subjects suggests that repertoires were private in all groups.

The cDNA was synthesized by 5'RACE incorporating 10-nucleotide random UMIs. The output of every sequencing run exceeded 160 million TCR-beta sequences, derived from 15-18 subjects. MiXCR was run by TCRdb on the 5' RACE reads, yielding one entry per CDR3 protein. The table lists about 78,000 distinct CDR3 sequences, approximately 5% of them singletons, with around 2.2% in the top ten. This clonotype was seen ten or more times. The target antigen is unknown. The source is a woman aged 25 to 45 with multiple sclerosis. Sequencing was carried out using PBMCs.

The CDR3 sequence is CATSDGLLDREGNYGYTF. The CDR3 DNA follows: TGTGCCACCAGTGATGGTCTTTTAGACAGGGAAGGTAACTATGGCTACACCTTC. The chain carries TRBV24-1 and TRBJ1-2; TRBD1 matches 7 bases. CDR3 size: 18 residues. The V gene end was trimmed by 3 bases and the J gene end by 1 base; junction bases not matched to a gene: 13. Germline V gene lookup returns CDR1 KGHDR and CDR2 SFDVKD.